This is a list of T cell receptor beta chains from one sample in a study of CD8+CD57+ T cells in acquired aplastic anemia. One entry per CDR3 protein, called by TCRdb with MiXCR from the reads. The table lists 210,000 or so distinct CDR3 sequences, 40% to 60% of them singletons. Input material: sorted CD4+, CD8+, or CD8+CD57+ T cells (not recorded which) from PBMCs. The receptors stem from a human donor with aplastic anemia. Both conserved end residues are part of each CDR3. A D gene is named only where the DNA matches it firmly. Clone size, where shown, is once, few, many, or a class for clones that have expanded.

V gene: TRBV7-2
J gene: TRBJ2-5
clone size: -
D gene: TRBD1
CDR3 DNA: TGTGCCAGCAGCTTCCCCGTGGGACAGGCCCAGTACTTC
CDR3 protein: CASSFPVGQAQYF

V gene: TRBV6-1
J gene: TRBJ2-7
clone size: -
D gene: -
CDR3 DNA: TGTGCCAGCAGCTCAGGGGCCCCTGCAGGTGAGCAGTACTTC
CDR3 protein: CASSSGAPAGEQYF

V gene: TRBV24-1
J gene: TRBJ2-3
clone size: few
D gene: -
CDR3 DNA: TGTGCCACCAGTGATCCCGATCCACGCGGCACAGATACGCAGTATTTT
CDR3 protein: CATSDPDPRGTDTQYF

V gene: TRBV25-1
J gene: TRBJ2-5
clone size: -
D gene: -
CDR3 DNA: TGCGCCAGCAGTGAGTCCTTACGGGAGACCCAGTACTTC
CDR3 protein: CASSESLRETQYF

V gene: TRBV30
J gene: TRBJ2-7
clone size: many
D gene: TRBD1
CDR3 DNA: TGTGCCTGGGAGACAGGGGGTCACGAGCAGTACTTC
CDR3 protein: CAWETGGHEQYF

V gene: TRBV4-3
J gene: TRBJ1-6
clone size: -
D gene: TRBD1
CDR3 DNA: TGCGCCAGCAGCTCCACAGGGGAACGGAGTTCACCCCTCCACTTT
CDR3 protein: CASSSTGERSSPLHF

V gene: TRBV12-3/TRBV12-4
J gene: TRBJ1-5
clone size: many
D gene: TRBD1
CDR3 DNA: TGTGCCAGCAGTCAGGGGACAGGCAATCAGCCCCAGCATTTT
CDR3 protein: CASSQGTGNQPQHF

V gene: TRBV6-1
J gene: TRBJ2-2
clone size: many
D gene: TRBD1
CDR3 DNA: TGTGCCAGCAGGGGACAGGTTGAGAACACCGGGGAGCTGTTTTTT
CDR3 protein: CASRGQVENTGELFF

V gene: TRBV6-5
J gene: TRBJ1-3
clone size: -
D gene: -
CDR3 DNA: TGTGCCAGCAGTTACTTCGGGGGCGCCTCTGGAAACACCATATATTTT
CDR3 protein: CASSYFGGASGNTIYF

V gene: TRBV29-1
J gene: TRBJ1-4
clone size: -
D gene: -
CDR3 DNA: TGCAGCGTTGGAGGGTTTAGTGAAAAACTGTTTTTT
CDR3 protein: CSVGGFSEKLFF

V gene: TRBV19
J gene: TRBJ2-3
clone size: -
D gene: TRBD1
CDR3 DNA: TGTGCCAGTAGTACGCAGGACAGGGGGCATGCAGATACGCAGTATTTT
CDR3 protein: CASSTQDRGHADTQYF

V gene: TRBV2
J gene: TRBJ2-5
clone size: many
D gene: -
CDR3 DNA: TGTGCCAGCAGTACCTCTACCAATGTCCAGTACTTC
CDR3 protein: CASSTSTNVQYF

V gene: TRBV5-1
J gene: TRBJ2-3
clone size: many
D gene: TRBD1
CDR3 DNA: TGCGCCAGCAGCTTGGGGGACAGGGAGGGTACAGATACGCAGTATTTT
CDR3 protein: CASSLGDREGTDTQYF

V gene: TRBV13
J gene: TRBJ1-3
clone size: many
D gene: -
CDR3 DNA: TGTGCCAGCAGCTTGAGAAACACCATATATTTT
CDR3 protein: CASSLRNTIYF

V gene: TRBV19
J gene: TRBJ2-7
clone size: many
D gene: -
CDR3 DNA: TGTGCCAGTAGCTCGACCCCAGGGGCTCCGAGCTCCTACGAGCAGTACTTC
CDR3 protein: CASSSTPGAPSSYEQYF

V gene: TRBV19
J gene: TRBJ2-7
clone size: few
D gene: -
CDR3 DNA: TGTGCCAGTAGTATAAGAGGGATCTCCTACGAGCAGTACTTC
CDR3 protein: CASSIRGISYEQYF

V gene: TRBV25-1
J gene: TRBJ1-2
clone size: -
D gene: -
CDR3 DNA: TGTGCCAGCAGTGATGGGCGACCCCCTTATGGCTACACCTTC
CDR3 protein: CASSDGRPPYGYTF

V gene: TRBV27
J gene: TRBJ1-1
clone size: -
D gene: -
CDR3 DNA: TGTGCCAGCAGTTTACCGGGGGCTGAAGCTTTCTTT
CDR3 protein: CASSLPGAEAFF

V gene: TRBV27
J gene: TRBJ1-1
clone size: -
D gene: TRBD1
CDR3 DNA: TGTGCCAGCAGTTTACGGACAGGGACCCGATCTGAAGCTTTCTTT
CDR3 protein: CASSLRTGTRSEAFF

V gene: TRBV19
J gene: TRBJ1-1
clone size: many
D gene: TRBD1
CDR3 DNA: TGTGCCAGTAGCATGGTGGGGGCAGGGGGCCTTGAAGCTTTCTTT
CDR3 protein: CASSMVGAGGLEAFF

V gene: TRBV12-3/TRBV12-4
J gene: TRBJ1-4
clone size: once
D gene: TRBD1
CDR3 DNA: TGTGCCAGCATGGCCGCCGGGACAGGCCTTGAAAAACTGTTTTTT
CDR3 protein: CASMAAGTGLEKLFF

V gene: TRBV19
J gene: TRBJ1-1
clone size: -
D gene: -
CDR3 DNA: TGTGCCAGTAGTAGGGGGGGAACAGTGAACACTGAAGCTTTCTTT
CDR3 protein: CASSRGGTVNTEAFF

V gene: TRBV29-1
J gene: TRBJ2-2
clone size: -
D gene: TRBD1
CDR3 DNA: TGCAGCGTGGGACAGGGCGCCGGGTTTAACACCGGGGAGCTGTTTTTT
CDR3 protein: CSVGQGAGFNTGELFF

V gene: TRBV10-3
J gene: TRBJ2-5
clone size: many
D gene: -
CDR3 DNA: TGTGCCATCAGTGAAGGGTCAGGTGGCCGCGAAGAGACCCAGTACTTC
CDR3 protein: CAISEGSGGREETQYF

V gene: TRBV7-6
J gene: TRBJ2-5
clone size: many
D gene: -
CDR3 DNA: TGTGCCAGCAGCTCGACGGCCGGGACCCAAGAGACCCAGTACTTC
CDR3 protein: CASSSTAGTQETQYF

V gene: TRBV18
J gene: TRBJ2-7
clone size: few
D gene: -
CDR3 DNA: TGTGCCAGCTCACCCCCCAAGGTCGGCTACGAGCAGTACTTC
CDR3 protein: CASSPPKVGYEQYF

V gene: TRBV5-1
J gene: TRBJ2-7
clone size: many
D gene: -
CDR3 DNA: TGCGCCAGCAGCTCCCAAACCGGGTACGAGCAGTACTTC
CDR3 protein: CASSSQTGYEQYF

V gene: TRBV9
J gene: TRBJ1-5
clone size: -
D gene: -
CDR3 DNA: TGTGCCAGCAGCGTAGGGGTCTCGAGAAATCAGCCCCAGCATTTT
CDR3 protein: CASSVGVSRNQPQHF

V gene: TRBV7-9
J gene: TRBJ1-4
clone size: many
D gene: TRBD1
CDR3 DNA: TGTGCCAGCAGCCACGGGACAGGGGGCGCCTCTAATGAAAAACTGTTTTTT
CDR3 protein: CASSHGTGGASNEKLFF

V gene: TRBV5-1
J gene: TRBJ2-7
clone size: many
D gene: -
CDR3 DNA: TGCGCCAGCAGCTTGGCAGGCGAGGACGAGCAGTACTTC
CDR3 protein: CASSLAGEDEQYF

V gene: TRBV7-3
J gene: TRBJ2-3
clone size: -
D gene: -
CDR3 DNA: TGTGCCAGCAGCATCGGGACCTATGGGGGCACAGATACGCAGTATTTT
CDR3 protein: CASSIGTYGGTDTQYF

V gene: TRBV6-5
J gene: TRBJ2-7
clone size: -
D gene: TRBD1
CDR3 DNA: TGTGCCAGCTTCTCCTGGGGGACAGGGGAGTACGAGCAGTACTTC
CDR3 protein: CASFSWGTGEYEQYF

V gene: TRBV5-1
J gene: TRBJ1-1
clone size: -
D gene: -
CDR3 DNA: TGTGCCAGCAGCTCGTCGGGTGTATTAGCTTTCTTT
CDR3 protein: CASSSSGVLAFF

V gene: TRBV5-1
J gene: TRBJ2-2
clone size: many
D gene: TRBD1
CDR3 DNA: TGCGCCAGCAGCTGGGGACAGCAGAACACCGGGGAGCTGTTTTTT
CDR3 protein: CASSWGQQNTGELFF

V gene: TRBV29-1
J gene: TRBJ1-4
clone size: -
D gene: TRBD1
CDR3 DNA: TGCAGCGTTGGAGGGACAGAGGGAACTAATGAAAAACTGTTTTTT
CDR3 protein: CSVGGTEGTNEKLFF

V gene: TRBV15
J gene: TRBJ1-5
clone size: -
D gene: -
CDR3 DNA: TGTGCCACCGCTCAGGGTATGGACCAGCCCCAGCATTTT
CDR3 protein: CATAQGMDQPQHF

V gene: TRBV9
J gene: TRBJ2-5
clone size: -
D gene: -
CDR3 DNA: TGTGCCAGCAGCGTAGGTGTAAACCGGGAGACCCAGTACTTC
CDR3 protein: CASSVGVNRETQYF

V gene: TRBV9
J gene: TRBJ2-1
clone size: -
D gene: -
CDR3 DNA: TGTGCCAGCAGCTTGGACGGCAGCCCTACCGTGGTGTACAATGAGCAGTTCTTC
CDR3 protein: CASSLDGSPTVVYNEQFF

V gene: TRBV6-6
J gene: TRBJ1-4
clone size: many
D gene: -
CDR3 DNA: TGTGCCAGCAGTCCCGGGGGGGTCAATGAAAAACTGTTTTTT
CDR3 protein: CASSPGGVNEKLFF

V gene: TRBV6-1
J gene: TRBJ2-4
clone size: -
D gene: TRBD1
CDR3 DNA: TGTGCCAGCAGTGCCCGACAGGGGAGGGCCAAAAACATTCAGTACTTC
CDR3 protein: CASSARQGRAKNIQYF